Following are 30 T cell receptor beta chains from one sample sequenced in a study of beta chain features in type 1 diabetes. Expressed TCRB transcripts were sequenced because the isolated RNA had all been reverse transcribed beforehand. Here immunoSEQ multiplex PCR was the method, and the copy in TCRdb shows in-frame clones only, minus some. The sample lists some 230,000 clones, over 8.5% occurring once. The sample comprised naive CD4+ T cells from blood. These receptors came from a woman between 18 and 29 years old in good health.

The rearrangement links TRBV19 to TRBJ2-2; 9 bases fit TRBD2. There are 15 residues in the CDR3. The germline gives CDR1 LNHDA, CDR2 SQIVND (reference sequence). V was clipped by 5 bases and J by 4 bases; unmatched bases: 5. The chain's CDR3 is CASSSTSGSTGELFF. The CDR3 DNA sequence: TGTGCCAGTAGTTCGACTAGCGGTAGCACCGGGGAGCTGTTTTTT.

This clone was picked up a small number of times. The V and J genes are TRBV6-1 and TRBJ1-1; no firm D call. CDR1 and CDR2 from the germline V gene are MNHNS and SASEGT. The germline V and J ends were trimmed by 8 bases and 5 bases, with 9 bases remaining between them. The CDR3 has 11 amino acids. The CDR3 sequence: CASAERTEAFF. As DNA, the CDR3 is TGTGCCAGCGCAGAACGTACTGAAGCTTTCTTT.

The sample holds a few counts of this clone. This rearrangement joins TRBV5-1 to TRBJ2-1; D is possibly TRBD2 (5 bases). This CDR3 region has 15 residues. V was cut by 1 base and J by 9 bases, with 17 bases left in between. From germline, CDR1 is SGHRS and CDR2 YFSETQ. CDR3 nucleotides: TGCGCCAGCAGCTTGACTCTAGCAGAAGGAGGTGAGCAGTTCTTC. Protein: CASSLTLAEGGEQFF.

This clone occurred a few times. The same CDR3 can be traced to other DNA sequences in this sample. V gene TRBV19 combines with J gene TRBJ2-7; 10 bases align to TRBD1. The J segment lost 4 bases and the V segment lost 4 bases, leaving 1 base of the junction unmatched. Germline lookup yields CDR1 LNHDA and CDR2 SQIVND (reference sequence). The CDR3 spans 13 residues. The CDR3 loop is CASSTGQGYEQYF. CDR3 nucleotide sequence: TGTGCCAGTAGTACGGGACAGGGGTACGAGCAGTACTTC.

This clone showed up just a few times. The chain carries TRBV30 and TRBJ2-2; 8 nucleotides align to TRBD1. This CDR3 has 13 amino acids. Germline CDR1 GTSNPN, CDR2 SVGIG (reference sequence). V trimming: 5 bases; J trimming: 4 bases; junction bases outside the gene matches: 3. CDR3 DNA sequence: TGTGCCTGGCAAGACAGGGGCACCGGGGAGCTGTTTTTT. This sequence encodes CAWQDRGTGELFF.

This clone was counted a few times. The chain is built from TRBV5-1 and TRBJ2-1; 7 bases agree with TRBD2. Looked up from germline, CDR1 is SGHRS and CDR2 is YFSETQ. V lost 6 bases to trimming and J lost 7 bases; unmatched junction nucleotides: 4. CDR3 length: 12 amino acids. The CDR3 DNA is TGCGCCAGCACCCAGGGAGGGAATGAGCAGTTCTTC. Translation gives CASTQGGNEQFF.

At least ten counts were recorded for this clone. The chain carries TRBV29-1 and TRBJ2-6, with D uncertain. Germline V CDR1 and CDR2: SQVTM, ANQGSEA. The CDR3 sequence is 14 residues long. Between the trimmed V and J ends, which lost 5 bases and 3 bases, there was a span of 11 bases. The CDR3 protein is CSVPKVGGANVLTF. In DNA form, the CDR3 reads TGCAGCGTTCCCAAAGTCGGTGGGGCCAACGTCCTGACTTTC.

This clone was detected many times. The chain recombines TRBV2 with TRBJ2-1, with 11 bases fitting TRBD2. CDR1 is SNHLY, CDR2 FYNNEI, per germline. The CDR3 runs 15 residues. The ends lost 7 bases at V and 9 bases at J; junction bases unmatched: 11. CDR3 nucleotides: TGTGCCAGCACCCCGGCTAGCGGGGGGACGGGTGAGCAGTTCTTC. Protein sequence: CASTPASGGTGEQFF.

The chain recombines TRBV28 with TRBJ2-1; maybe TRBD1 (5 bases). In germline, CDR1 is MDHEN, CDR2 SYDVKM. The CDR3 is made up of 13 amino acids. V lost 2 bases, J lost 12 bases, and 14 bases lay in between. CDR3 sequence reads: CASSLHDSERQFF. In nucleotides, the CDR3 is TGTGCCAGCAGTTTACACGACAGCGAGAGGCAGTTCTTC.

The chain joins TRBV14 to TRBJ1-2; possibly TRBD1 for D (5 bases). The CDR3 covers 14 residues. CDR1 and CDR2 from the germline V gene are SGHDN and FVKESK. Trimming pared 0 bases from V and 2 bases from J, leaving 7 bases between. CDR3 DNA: TGTGCCAGCAGCCAAGATCAGGGAAACTATGGCTACACCTTC. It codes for CASSQDQGNYGYTF.

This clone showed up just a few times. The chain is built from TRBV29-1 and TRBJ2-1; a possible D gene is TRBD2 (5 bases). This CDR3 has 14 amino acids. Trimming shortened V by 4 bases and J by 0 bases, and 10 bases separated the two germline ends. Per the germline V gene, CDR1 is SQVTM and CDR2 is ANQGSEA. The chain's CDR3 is CSVAGLSSYNEQFF. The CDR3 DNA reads TGCAGCGTTGCGGGGTTGAGCTCCTACAATGAGCAGTTCTTC.

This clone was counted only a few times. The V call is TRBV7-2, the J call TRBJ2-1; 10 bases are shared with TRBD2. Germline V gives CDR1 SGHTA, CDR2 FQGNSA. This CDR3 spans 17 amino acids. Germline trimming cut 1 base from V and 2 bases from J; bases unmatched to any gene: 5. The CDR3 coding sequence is TGTGCCAGCAGCTTAGAGGTAGCGGGGGGCACCTACAATGAGCAGTTCTTC. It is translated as CASSLEVAGGTYNEQFF.

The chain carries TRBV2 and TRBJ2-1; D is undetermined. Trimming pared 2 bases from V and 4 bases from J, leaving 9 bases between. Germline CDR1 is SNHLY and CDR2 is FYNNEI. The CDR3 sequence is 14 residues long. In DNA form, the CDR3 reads TGTGCCAGCAGTGAACTGACTGTATACAATGAGCAGTTCTTC. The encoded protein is CASSELTVYNEQFF.

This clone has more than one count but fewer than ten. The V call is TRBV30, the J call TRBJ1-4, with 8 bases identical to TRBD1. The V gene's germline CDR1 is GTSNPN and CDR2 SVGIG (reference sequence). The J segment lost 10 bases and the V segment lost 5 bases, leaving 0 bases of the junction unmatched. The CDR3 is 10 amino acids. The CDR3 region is CAWGQGKLFF. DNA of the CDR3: TGTGCCTGGGGACAGGGAAAACTGTTTTTT.

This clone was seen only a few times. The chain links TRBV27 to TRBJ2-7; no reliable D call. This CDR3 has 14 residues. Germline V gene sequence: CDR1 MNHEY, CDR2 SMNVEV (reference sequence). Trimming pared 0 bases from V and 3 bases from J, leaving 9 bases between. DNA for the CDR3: TGTGCCAGCAGTTTATCGATTGGCGGCTACGAGCAGTACTTC. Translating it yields CASSLSIGGYEQYF.

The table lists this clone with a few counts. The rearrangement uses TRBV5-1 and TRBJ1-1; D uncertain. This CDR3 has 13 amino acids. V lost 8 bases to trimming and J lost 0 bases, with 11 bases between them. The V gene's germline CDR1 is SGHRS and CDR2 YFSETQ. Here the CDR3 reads CASYDTVNTEAFF. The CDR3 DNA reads TGCGCCAGTTACGATACAGTGAACACTGAAGCTTTCTTT.

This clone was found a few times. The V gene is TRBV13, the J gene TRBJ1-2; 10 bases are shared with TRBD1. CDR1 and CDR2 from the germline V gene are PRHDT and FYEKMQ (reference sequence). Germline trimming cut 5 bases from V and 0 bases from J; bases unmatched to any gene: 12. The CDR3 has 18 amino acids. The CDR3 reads CASSNRQGALGPNYGYTF. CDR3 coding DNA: TGTGCCAGCAGCAACAGACAGGGGGCGCTTGGCCCTAACTATGGCTACACCTTC.

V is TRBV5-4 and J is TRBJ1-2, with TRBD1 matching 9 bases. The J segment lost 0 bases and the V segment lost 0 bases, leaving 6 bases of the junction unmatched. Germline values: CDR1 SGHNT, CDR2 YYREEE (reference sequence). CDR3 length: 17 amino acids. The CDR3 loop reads CASSLAVWDRANYGYTF. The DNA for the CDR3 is TGTGCCAGCAGCTTGGCCGTCTGGGACAGGGCTAACTATGGCTACACCTTC.

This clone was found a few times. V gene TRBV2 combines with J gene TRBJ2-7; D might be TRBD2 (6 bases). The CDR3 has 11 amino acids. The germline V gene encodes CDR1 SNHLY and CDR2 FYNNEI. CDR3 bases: TGTGGAACCGGGGGTTCCTACGAGCAGTACTTC. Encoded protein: CGTGGSYEQYF.

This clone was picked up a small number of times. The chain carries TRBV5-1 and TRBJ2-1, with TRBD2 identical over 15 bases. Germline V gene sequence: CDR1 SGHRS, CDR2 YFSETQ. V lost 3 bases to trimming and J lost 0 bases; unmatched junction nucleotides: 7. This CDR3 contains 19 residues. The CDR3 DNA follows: TGCGCCAGCAGCTGGGGGACTAGCGGGAGGATTAGCTCCTACAATGAGCAGTTCTTC. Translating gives CASSWGTSGRISSYNEQFF.

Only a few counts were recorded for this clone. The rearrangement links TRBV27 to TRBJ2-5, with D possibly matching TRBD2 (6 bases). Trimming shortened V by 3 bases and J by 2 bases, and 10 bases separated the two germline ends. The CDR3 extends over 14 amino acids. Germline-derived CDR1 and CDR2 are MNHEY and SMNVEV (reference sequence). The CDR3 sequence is CASSLAGPQETQYF. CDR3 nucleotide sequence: TGTGCCAGCAGTTTGGCGGGGCCTCAAGAGACCCAGTACTTC.

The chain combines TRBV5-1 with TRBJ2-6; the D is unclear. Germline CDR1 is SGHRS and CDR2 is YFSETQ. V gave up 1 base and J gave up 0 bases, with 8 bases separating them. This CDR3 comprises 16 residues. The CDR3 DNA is TGCGCCAGCAGCTTGTACAGACACTCTGGGGCCAACGTCCTGACTTTC. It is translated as CASSLYRHSGANVLTF.

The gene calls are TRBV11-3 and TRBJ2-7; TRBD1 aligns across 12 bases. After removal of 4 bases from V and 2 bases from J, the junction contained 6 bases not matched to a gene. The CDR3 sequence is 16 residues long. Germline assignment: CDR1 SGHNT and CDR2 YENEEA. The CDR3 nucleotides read TGTGCCAGCAGCTCAATCCGGGACAGGGGGCCCTACGAGCAGTACTTC. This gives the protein CASSSIRDRGPYEQYF. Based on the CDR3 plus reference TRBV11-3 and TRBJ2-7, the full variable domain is EAGVVQSPRYKIIEKKQPVAFWCNPISGHNTLYWYLQNLGQGPELLIRYENEEAVDDSQLPKDRFSAERLKGVDSTLKIQPAELGDSAVYLCASSSIRDRGPYEQYFGPGTRLTVT.

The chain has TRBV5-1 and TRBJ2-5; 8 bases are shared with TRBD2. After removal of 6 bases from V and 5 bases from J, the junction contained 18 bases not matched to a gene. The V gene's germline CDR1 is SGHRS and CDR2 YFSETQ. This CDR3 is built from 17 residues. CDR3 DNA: TGCGCCAGCAACCGGGAGGGGCTCCAACCGGTCGCGGAGACCCAGTACTTC. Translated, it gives CASNREGLQPVAETQYF.

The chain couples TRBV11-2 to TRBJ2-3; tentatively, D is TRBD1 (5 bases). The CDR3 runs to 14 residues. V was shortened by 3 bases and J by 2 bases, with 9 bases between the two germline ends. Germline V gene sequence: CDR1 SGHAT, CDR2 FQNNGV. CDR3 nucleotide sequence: TGTGCCAGCAGCTTGCTGACAGCCACAGATACGCAGTATTTT. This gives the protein CASSLLTATDTQYF.

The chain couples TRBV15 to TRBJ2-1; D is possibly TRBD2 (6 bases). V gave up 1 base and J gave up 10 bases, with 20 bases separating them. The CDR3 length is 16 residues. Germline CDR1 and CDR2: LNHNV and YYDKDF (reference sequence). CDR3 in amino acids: CATSRGPDPTSWEQFF. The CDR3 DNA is TGTGCCACCAGCAGAGGCCCCGACCCGACTAGTTGGGAGCAGTTCTTC.

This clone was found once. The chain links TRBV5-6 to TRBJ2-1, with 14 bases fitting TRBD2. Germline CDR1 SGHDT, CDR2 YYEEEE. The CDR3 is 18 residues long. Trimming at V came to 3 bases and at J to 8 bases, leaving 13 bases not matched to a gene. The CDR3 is CASSSNRLAGGPRDEQFF. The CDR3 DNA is TGTGCCAGCAGCTCGAATAGACTAGCGGGAGGGCCTAGGGATGAGCAGTTCTTC.

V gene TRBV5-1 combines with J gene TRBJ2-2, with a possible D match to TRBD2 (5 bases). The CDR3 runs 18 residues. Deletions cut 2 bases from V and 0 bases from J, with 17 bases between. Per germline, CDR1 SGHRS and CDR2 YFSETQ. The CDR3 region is CASSFTLGLPANTGELFF. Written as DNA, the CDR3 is TGCGCCAGCAGCTTCACCCTTGGACTCCCCGCGAACACCGGGGAGCTGTTTTTT.

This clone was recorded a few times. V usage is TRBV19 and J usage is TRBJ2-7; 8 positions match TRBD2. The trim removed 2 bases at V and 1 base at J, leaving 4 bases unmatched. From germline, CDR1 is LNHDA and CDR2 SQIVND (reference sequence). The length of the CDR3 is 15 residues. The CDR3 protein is CASSISSGVSYEQYF. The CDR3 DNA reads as TGTGCCAGTAGTATAAGTAGCGGGGTTTCCTACGAGCAGTACTTC.

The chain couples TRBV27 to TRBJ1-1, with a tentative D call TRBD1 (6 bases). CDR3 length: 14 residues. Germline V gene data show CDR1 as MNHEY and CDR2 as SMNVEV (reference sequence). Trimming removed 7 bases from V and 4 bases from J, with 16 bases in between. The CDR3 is CASTLQGPGTEAFF. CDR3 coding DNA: TGTGCCAGCACCCTTCAGGGGCCGGGCACTGAAGCTTTCTTT.